The rows below give T cell receptor beta chains drawn from one sample of a study of graft-versus-host responses after intestinal transplantation. Libraries were prepared by immunoSEQ multiplex PCR; TCRdb keeps only in-frame clonotypes and omits some of them. The repertoire holds tens of thousands of clones, about two fifths seen once, with about 1.3% in the top ten. The specimen was alloreactive CD8+ T cells from a mixed lymphocyte reaction culture, collected before transplantation. The receptors stem from a human patient who was an organ donor for intestinal transplantation. Both conserved end residues are part of each CDR3. D genes are given only for firm matches. Clone size is given for some rows only: seen once, a few or many times, or a class if the clone is expanded.

CDR3: CASSREGSGSSYEQYF; DNA: TGCGCCAGCAGCCGCGAGGGTAGCGGGAGCTCCTACGAGCAGTACTTC; J: TRBJ2-7; D: TRBD2; size: NA; V: TRBV23-1
CDR3: CASSGGGVTLHNEKLFF; DNA: TGTGCCAGCAGTGGTGGTGGGGTCACCCTCCATAATGAAAAACTGTTTTTT; J: TRBJ1-4; D: NA; size: NA; V: TRBV2
CDR3: CASSFWGTGGDYGYTF; DNA: TGTGCCAGCAGCTTTTGGGGCACAGGGGGGGACTATGGCTACACCTTC; J: TRBJ1-2; D: TRBD1; size: few; V: TRBV5-6
CDR3: CASTNKGNTGELFF; DNA: TGCGCCAGCACGAATAAGGGGAACACCGGGGAGCTGTTTTTT; J: TRBJ2-2; D: NA; size: few; V: TRBV10-1
CDR3: CASSLSLSPNVLTF; DNA: TGTGCCAGCAGTTTATCGCTGAGTCCCAACGTCCTGACTTTC; J: TRBJ2-6; D: NA; size: NA; V: TRBV27
CDR3: CASSPERGGIDYGYTF; DNA: TGTGCCAGCAGTCCCGAACGGGGTGGAATCGACTATGGCTACACCTTC; J: TRBJ1-2; D: NA; size: NA; V: TRBV6-6
CDR3: CASSLGPGERGYTF; DNA: TGCGCCAGCAGCTTAGGCCCCGGGGAGCGGGGCTACACCTTC; J: TRBJ1-2; D: NA; size: NA; V: TRBV5-1
CDR3: CASSQKASTGRNTEAFF; DNA: TGCGCCAGCAGTCAAAAAGCATCGACAGGGAGGAACACTGAAGCTTTCTTT; J: TRBJ1-1; D: TRBD1; size: NA; V: TRBV23-1
CDR3: CTSSQELPDVGIGGSDTGELFF; DNA: TGCACCAGCAGCCAAGAGTTACCAGACGTGGGGATAGGCGGGTCGGACACCGGGGAGCTGTTTTTT; J: TRBJ2-2; D: NA; size: NA; V: TRBV1
CDR3: CASSPRGIIFANEQFF; DNA: TGCGCCAGCAGCCCCCGAGGAATTATCTTTGCGAATGAGCAGTTCTTC; J: TRBJ2-1; D: NA; size: NA; V: TRBV4-3
CDR3: CASSHAKSGGQETQYF; DNA: TGCGCCAGCAGCCACGCCAAGTCTGGAGGGCAAGAGACCCAGTACTTC; J: TRBJ2-5; D: NA; size: NA; V: TRBV4-1
CDR3: CASSYSAGGETQYF; DNA: TGTGCCAGCAGTTACTCGGCAGGGGGTGAGACCCAGTACTTC; J: TRBJ2-5; D: TRBD1; size: NA; V: TRBV6-6
CDR3: CAISEHIYEQYF; DNA: TGTGCCATCAGTGAGCACATCTACGAGCAGTACTTC; J: TRBJ2-7; D: NA; size: NA; V: TRBV10-3
CDR3: CASRQDSTNTGELFF; DNA: TGTGCCAGCAGACAGGACAGTACGAACACCGGGGAGCTGTTTTTT; J: TRBJ2-2; D: NA; size: medium-sized; V: TRBV7-9
CDR3: CASSRTGNENIQYF; DNA: TGTGCCAGCAGCCGCACAGGGAATGAAAACATTCAGTACTTC; J: TRBJ2-4; D: NA; size: few; V: TRBV11-2
CDR3: CASRLGGNTEAFF; DNA: TGTGCCAGCCGACTAGGAGGGAACACTGAAGCTTTCTTT; J: TRBJ1-1; D: NA; size: NA; V: TRBV27
CDR3: CASPPGIPPYEQYF; DNA: TGTGCTAGCCCCCCAGGGATCCCTCCCTACGAGCAGTACTTC; J: TRBJ2-7; D: NA; size: few; V: TRBV12-5
CDR3: CASSYGETQYF; DNA: TGTGCCAGCAGTTACGGGGAGACCCAGTACTTC; J: TRBJ2-5; D: NA; size: NA; V: TRBV6-5
CDR3: CASSSPGLAGGTDTQYF; DNA: TGTGCCAGCAGCTCGCCGGGACTAGCGGGGGGCACAGATACGCAGTATTTT; J: TRBJ2-3; D: TRBD2; size: few; V: TRBV5-5
CDR3: CASSYSSGGDGYTF; DNA: TGTGCCAGCAGTTACTCGAGTGGAGGGGATGGCTACACCTTC; J: TRBJ1-2; D: NA; size: NA; V: TRBV6-5
CDR3: CASSYPTGGETQYF; DNA: TGTGCCAGCAGTTACCCTACAGGGGGGGAGACCCAGTACTTC; J: TRBJ2-5; D: TRBD1; size: NA; V: TRBV6-5
CDR3: CASSLLDWDEQYF; DNA: TGTGCCAGCAGTTTATTGGACTGGGACGAGCAGTACTTC; J: TRBJ2-7; D: NA; size: NA; V: TRBV6-6
CDR3: CASSQETRDRVRLIAKNIQYF; DNA: TGCGCCAGCAGCCAAGAGACCCGGGACAGGGTTAGGTTGATCGCCAAAAACATTCAGTACTTC; J: TRBJ2-4; D: TRBD1; size: NA; V: TRBV4-1
CDR3: CASSAPGTSGGNEQFF; DNA: TGTGCCAGCAGTGCCCCGGGGACTAGCGGGGGCAATGAGCAGTTCTTC; J: TRBJ2-1; D: TRBD2; size: NA; V: TRBV6-4
CDR3: CASSSSGKGEDTQYF; DNA: TGTGCCAGCAGCTCTAGCGGGAAAGGGGAAGATACGCAGTATTTT; J: TRBJ2-3; D: TRBD2; size: few; V: TRBV13
CDR3: CASSEFVGRIQYF; DNA: TGTGCCAGCAGTGAATTCGTAGGGCGGATTCAGTACTTC; J: TRBJ2-4; D: NA; size: few; V: TRBV25-1
CDR3: CASSFDRKSWYEAFF; DNA: TGTGCCAGCAGTTTTGACAGGAAATCCTGGTATGAAGCTTTCTTT; J: TRBJ1-1; D: NA; size: NA; V: TRBV28
CDR3: CASSKIPGPRDEQYF; DNA: TGTGCCAGCAGTAAAATACCGGGACCCCGGGACGAGCAGTACTTC; J: TRBJ2-7; D: NA; size: medium-sized; V: TRBV27
CDR3: CASSHRDNSYEQYF; DNA: TGCGCCAGCAGCCACCGGGACAACTCCTACGAGCAGTACTTC; J: TRBJ2-7; D: NA; size: NA; V: TRBV4-3
CDR3: CASSLPNRDTQYF; DNA: TGTGCCAGCAGTTTACCGAACAGGGATACGCAGTATTTT; J: TRBJ2-3; D: NA; size: NA; V: TRBV27
CDR3: CASTQTARNTEAFF; DNA: TGTGCCAGCACCCAGACAGCCAGAAACACTGAAGCTTTCTTT; J: TRBJ1-1; D: NA; size: NA; V: TRBV2
CDR3: CASSGGTGPTDTQYF; DNA: TGTGCCAGCAGTGGAGGGACGGGGCCTACAGATACGCAGTATTTT; J: TRBJ2-3; D: NA; size: NA; V: TRBV2
CDR3: CASTGTTVVNEQFF; DNA: TGTGCCAGCACCGGGACTACCGTCGTGAATGAGCAGTTCTTC; J: TRBJ2-1; D: TRBD2; size: few; V: TRBV11-1
CDR3: CASSQGLAGGYEQYF; DNA: TGCGCCAGCAGCCAAGGGCTAGCGGGAGGTTACGAGCAGTACTTC; J: TRBJ2-7; D: TRBD2; size: NA; V: TRBV4-1
CDR3: CASSPAGTTYEQYF; DNA: TGTGCCAGTAGTCCCGCAGGGACTACCTACGAGCAGTACTTC; J: TRBJ2-7; D: TRBD2; size: few; V: TRBV19
CDR3: CASSSLPPYEQYF; DNA: TGTGCCAGCAGCTCCCTCCCTCCCTACGAGCAGTACTTC; J: TRBJ2-7; D: NA; size: NA; V: TRBV11-3
CDR3: CASSLSFGRVDEQYF; DNA: TGTGCCAGCAGTTTATCGTTCGGCAGGGTTGACGAGCAGTACTTC; J: TRBJ2-7; D: NA; size: NA; V: TRBV27
CDR3: CASSLAPGYGYTF; DNA: TGTGCCAGCAGCTTAGCGCCAGGCTATGGCTACACCTTC; J: TRBJ1-2; D: NA; size: few; V: TRBV7-9
CDR3: CASSALGQGNTGELFF; DNA: TGTGCCAGCAGTGCCCTGGGACAGGGGAACACCGGGGAGCTGTTTTTT; J: TRBJ2-2; D: TRBD1; size: NA; V: TRBV6-1
CDR3: CASSVAGTAGNTIYF; DNA: TGTGCCAGCAGCGTCGCCGGGACAGCAGGAAACACCATATATTTT; J: TRBJ1-3; D: TRBD1; size: few; V: TRBV13
CDR3: CASSAQGFISDTQYF; DNA: TGTGCCAGCAGTGCTCAGGGTTTCATCTCAGATACGCAGTATTTT; J: TRBJ2-3; D: NA; size: NA; V: TRBV6-5
CDR3: CASSQETSYEQYF; DNA: TGCGCCAGCAGCCAAGAGACTTCCTACGAGCAGTACTTC; J: TRBJ2-7; D: NA; size: NA; V: TRBV4-1
CDR3: CASSFTGGTGELFF; DNA: TGTGCCAGCAGCTTCACAGGGGGCACCGGGGAGCTGTTTTTT; J: TRBJ2-2; D: TRBD1; size: few; V: TRBV6-1
CDR3: CSVVVRGYEQYF; DNA: TGCAGCGTTGTAGTCAGAGGATACGAGCAGTACTTC; J: TRBJ2-7; D: NA; size: NA; V: TRBV29-1
CDR3: CASTRLGELYNEQFF; DNA: TGTGCCAGCACCCGATTGGGGGAGTTGTACAATGAGCAGTTCTTC; J: TRBJ2-1; D: NA; size: NA; V: TRBV28
CDR3: CASSPSGRAYNEQFF; DNA: TGTGCCAGCTCACCCAGCGGGAGGGCCTACAATGAGCAGTTCTTC; J: TRBJ2-1; D: TRBD2; size: NA; V: TRBV18
CDR3: CASSPYYSNQPQHF; DNA: TGTGCCAGCAGTCCATACTATAGCAATCAGCCCCAGCATTTT; J: TRBJ1-5; D: NA; size: NA; V: TRBV6-5
CDR3: CASSHPGLHYEQYF; DNA: TGCGCCAGCAGCCACCCGGGCCTCCACTACGAGCAGTACTTC; J: TRBJ2-7; D: NA; size: NA; V: TRBV4-3
CDR3: CSVEDFGDRDNLDYGYTF; DNA: TGCAGCGTTGAAGATTTTGGGGACAGGGATAATTTGGACTATGGCTACACCTTC; J: TRBJ1-2; D: TRBD1; size: few; V: TRBV29-1
CDR3: CASSLWGSGYEQYF; DNA: TGTGCCAGCAGTCTCTGGGGTAGCGGCTACGAGCAGTACTTC; J: TRBJ2-7; D: NA; size: NA; V: TRBV27
CDR3: CATRSEDTQYF; DNA: TGTGCCACACGAAGCGAAGATACGCAGTATTTT; J: TRBJ2-3; D: NA; size: NA; V: TRBV19
CDR3: CASSYFAGNTEAFF; DNA: TGTGCCAGCAGTTACTTCGCAGGGAACACTGAAGCTTTCTTT; J: TRBJ1-1; D: NA; size: NA; V: TRBV6-6
CDR3: CASSLDRGARSTEAFF; DNA: TGTGCCAGCAGCCTAGACAGGGGCGCACGCAGCACTGAAGCTTTCTTT; J: TRBJ1-1; D: TRBD1; size: NA; V: TRBV9
CDR3: CASSDWSAGGSTGELFF; DNA: TGTGCCAGCAGTGACTGGTCAGCGGGAGGCTCCACCGGGGAGCTGTTTTTT; J: TRBJ2-2; D: TRBD2; size: NA; V: TRBV2
CDR3: CASSGGAGVGNTEAFF; DNA: TGTGCCAGCTCCGGGGGCGCGGGAGTGGGGAACACTGAAGCTTTCTTT; J: TRBJ1-1; D: NA; size: NA; V: TRBV9
CDR3: CASSVGTDTQYF; DNA: TGTGCCAGCAGCGTAGGCACAGATACGCAGTATTTT; J: TRBJ2-3; D: NA; size: NA; V: TRBV9
CDR3: CASSQVGNLYGYTF; DNA: TGTGCCAGCAGCCAAGTGGGGAACCTCTATGGCTACACCTTC; J: TRBJ1-2; D: NA; size: few; V: TRBV4-2
CDR3: CASSWDVRSYEQYF; DNA: TGTGCCAGCAGCTGGGACGTCAGGTCCTACGAGCAGTACTTC; J: TRBJ2-7; D: NA; size: once; V: TRBV5-6